These T cell receptor beta chains were read from a single sample in a study of CD8+ T cells in alopecia areata. Generated by immunoSEQ multiplex PCR, the TCRdb table keeps only in-frame clones and is missing some. Seen here are 64,000 or so clones, roughly 50% observed once, and the top ten hold roughly 22%. Sequencing used CD8+ T cells sorted from blood, obtained at approximately week 37, from a patient treated with tofacitinib. The receptors were sampled from a human donor with alopecia areata. Each CDR3 is given with its conserved first and last residue. The D gene is left open where the match is weak. Only some rows state a clone size, as once, few, many or a class for expanded clones.

CSAEGQGGNEQFF TGCAGCGCTGAAGGCCAGGGCGGCAATGAGCAGTTCTTC TRBV29-1 - TRBJ2-1 -
CASSFQGGETQYF TGTGCCAGCAGTTTCCAGGGAGGGGAGACCCAGTACTTC TRBV28 - TRBJ2-5 TRBD2
CAWSAHGGEDTQYF TGTGCCTGGAGTGCGCACGGGGGAGAAGATACGCAGTATTTT TRBV30 - TRBJ2-3 -
CASSLNGEQYF TGTGCCAGCAGCTTAAATGGCGAGCAGTACTTC TRBV11-2 - TRBJ2-7 -
CASSNYESLSSYNEQFF TGTGCCAGCAGCAACTACGAGTCACTCAGCTCCTACAATGAGCAGTTCTTC TRBV7-6 - TRBJ2-1 -
CASSGGLAGEGYNEQFF TGCGCCAGCAGCGGGGGACTAGCGGGAGAGGGGTACAATGAGCAGTTCTTC TRBV5-1 - TRBJ2-1 TRBD2
CASQLAEYNEQFF TGTGCCAGCCAACTAGCGGAATACAATGAGCAGTTCTTC TRBV6-1 - TRBJ2-1 TRBD2
CATSRPRTATYNQPQHF TGTGCCACCAGCAGACCCCGGACAGCCACCTACAATCAGCCCCAGCATTTT TRBV15 - TRBJ1-5 -
CSVHRGQNTEAFF TGCAGCGTTCACAGGGGGCAGAACACTGAAGCTTTCTTT TRBV29-1 - TRBJ1-1 TRBD1
CSVPGTGYNEQFF TGCAGCGTTCCCGGGACAGGGTATAATGAGCAGTTCTTC TRBV29-1 - TRBJ2-1 TRBD1
CASSPGRGSGSETQYF TGTGCCAGCAGCCCAGGACGAGGTAGCGGATCAGAGACCCAGTACTTC TRBV11-1 once TRBJ2-5 -
CASSQGAGSGANVLTF TGCGCCAGCAGCCAAGGGGCAGGTTCTGGGGCCAACGTCCTGACTTTC TRBV23-1 few TRBJ2-6 -
CASGNSNQPQHF TGTGCCAGCGGGAATAGCAATCAGCCCCAGCATTTT TRBV2 few TRBJ1-5 -
CASSPGTGLEAFF TGTGCCAGCAGTCCCGGGACAGGCCTTGAAGCTTTCTTT TRBV7-2 - TRBJ1-1 TRBD1
CASSSRVTKVGEQYF TGTGCCAGCAGCTCAAGAGTGACGAAGGTCGGCGAGCAGTACTTC TRBV13 - TRBJ2-7 -
CAWNLQGHPYEQYF TGTGCCTGGAACCTACAGGGCCACCCCTACGAGCAGTACTTC TRBV30 - TRBJ2-7 -
CSVSLTEAFF TGCAGCGTATCCCTAACTGAAGCTTTCTTT TRBV29-1 few TRBJ1-1 -
CASSLGRGDEQYF TGTGCCAGCAGCTTAGGGAGGGGAGACGAGCAGTACTTC TRBV7-6 - TRBJ2-7 -
CASTPNLIYEQYF TGTGCCAGCACCCCGAACCTGATTTACGAGCAGTACTTC TRBV11-2 - TRBJ2-7 -
CASSPLGPEQFF TGTGCCAGCAGCCCCCTAGGGCCTGAGCAGTTCTTC TRBV11-3 - TRBJ2-1 -
CAWSWDRDTEAFF TGTGCCTGGAGTTGGGACAGGGACACTGAAGCTTTCTTT TRBV30 few TRBJ1-1 TRBD1
CASSLLTGTEQYF TGCGCCAGCAGCCTCCTGACAGGGACCGAGCAGTACTTC TRBV4-1 few TRBJ2-7 TRBD1
CASSQVRQGGEAFF TGCGCCAGCAGCCAAGTACGACAGGGAGGTGAAGCTTTCTTT TRBV4-1 - TRBJ1-1 TRBD1
CASSLWTSGASQETQYF TGTGCCAGCAGTTTATGGACTAGCGGAGCTTCCCAAGAGACCCAGTACTTC TRBV28 few TRBJ2-5 TRBD2
CASSLAVPGREKLFF TGTGCCAGCAGCTTAGCGGTTCCTGGACGTGAAAAACTGTTTTTT TRBV7-9 - TRBJ1-4 -
CASSQGVSGSRYEQYF TGCGCCAGCAGCCAAGGTGTCAGCGGGAGTAGGTACGAGCAGTACTTC TRBV4-3 - TRBJ2-7 TRBD2
CASSFGAGLQPQHF TGTGCCAGCAGTTTTGGGGCAGGGCTTCAGCCCCAGCATTTT TRBV27 - TRBJ1-5 -